A selection of T cell receptor beta chains follows, all from one sample in a study of T cell repertoires in cytomegalovirus infection. MiXCR was run by TCRdb on the reads, yielding one entry per CDR3 protein. The sample has 300,000 to 400,000 distinct CDR3 sequences; more than 9% are singletons. Sequencing used PBMCs. All receptors derive from a human donor in good health (CMV status not recorded). Some clones in this sample may be carry-over from other donors' samples. Both conserved end residues are part of each CDR3. A D gene is named only where the DNA matches it firmly. A row's size may be missing; if present it is once, few, many or a size class.

J gene | D gene | V gene | clone size | CDR3 protein | CDR3 DNA
TRBJ2-5 | TRBD2 | TRBV12-3/TRBV12-4 | many | CASSFLAGGKETQYF | TGTGCCAGCAGTTTTTTAGCGGGGGGGAAAGAGACCCAGTACTTC
TRBJ1-4 | . | TRBV7-2 | few | CASSLGSEKLFF | TGTGCCAGCAGCTTGGGGAGTGAAAAACTGTTTTTT
TRBJ2-3 | TRBD2 | TRBV20-1 | few | CSALPGVAGAELTQYF | TGCAGTGCCCTCCCGGGGGTAGCGGGAGCGGAACTTACGCAGTATTTT
TRBJ2-4 | . | TRBV7-3 | many | CASSPRGGGIQYF | TGTGCCAGCAGCCCCCGGGGAGGCGGGATTCAGTACTTC
TRBJ1-2 | TRBD1 | TRBV25-1 | few | CASSGDRGNGYTF | TGTGCCAGCAGTGGAGACAGGGGCAACGGCTACACCTTC
TRBJ1-5 | . | TRBV12-3/TRBV12-4 | few | CASSLDRYDQPQHF | TGTGCCAGCAGTCTCGACAGGTATGATCAGCCCCAGCATTTT
TRBJ2-2 | . | TRBV7-3 | few | CASSRDSGTGELFF | TGTGCCAGCAGCCGGGACTCGGGCACCGGGGAGCTGTTTTTT
TRBJ1-4 | TRBD1 | TRBV24-1 | many | CATSEDRGTNEKLFF | TGTGCCACCAGTGAAGACAGGGGAACTAATGAAAAACTGTTTTTT
TRBJ2-1 | . | TRBV7-9 | many | CASSLKPPEHNEQFF | TGTGCCAGCAGCTTAAAGCCACCTGAACACAATGAGCAGTTCTTC
TRBJ1-1 | . | TRBV7-6 | many | CASSLDRGEAFF | TGTGCCAGCAGCTTAGACCGGGGTGAAGCTTTCTTT
TRBJ1-1 | . | TRBV7-2 | many | CASSFAQVGQGRAFF | TGTGCCAGCAGCTTCGCCCAGGTCGGGCAGGGTCGAGCTTTCTTT
TRBJ2-1 | . | TRBV12-5 | . | CASGLGGNEQFF | TGTGCTAGTGGTCTTGGGGGGAATGAGCAGTTCTTC
TRBJ2-7 | TRBD1 | TRBV7-2 | many | CASSASQGPYEQYF | TGTGCCAGCAGCGCATCACAGGGGCCCTACGAGCAGTACTTC
TRBJ2-7 | TRBD2 | TRBV6-1 | many | CASSRGLAGSYEQYF | TGTGCCAGCAGTCGCGGACTAGCGGGATCCTACGAGCAGTACTTC
TRBJ2-7 | TRBD2 | TRBV11-2 | many | CASSSPGLAGVGSSEQYF | TGTGCCAGCAGCTCCCCGGGACTAGCGGGAGTAGGTTCGTCCGAGCAGTACTTC
TRBJ1-1 | . | TRBV6-6 | many | CASSYSSSTEAFF | TGTGCCAGCAGTTACTCTAGCAGCACTGAAGCTTTCTTT
TRBJ2-1 | . | TRBV7-6 | few | CASSLWPSRDNEQFF | TGTGCCAGCAGCTTATGGCCCTCAAGGGACAATGAGCAGTTCTTC
TRBJ2-7 | TRBD1 | TRBV7-8 | many | CASTPGWQGAASATWGYLGEQYF | TGTGCCAGCACCCCCGGTTGGCAGGGGGCGGCATCAGCAACCTGGGGGTACCTAGGCGAGCAGTACTTC
TRBJ2-7 | TRBD1 | TRBV12-3/TRBV12-4 | . | CASSLSLGGQGNEQYF | TGTGCCAGCAGTTTATCTTTAGGTGGACAGGGGAACGAGCAGTACTTC
TRBJ2-1 | TRBD2 | TRBV6-4 | . | CASSQSGSWNEQFF | TGTGCCAGCAGCCAAAGCGGGAGTTGGAATGAGCAGTTCTTC
TRBJ2-3 | TRBD2 | TRBV6-5 | many | CATSRSVLAGYTDTQYF | TGTGCCACCTCCCGCAGTGTACTAGCGGGGTACACAGATACGCAGTATTTT
TRBJ2-1 | . | TRBV24-1 | few | CATGKEGSSSYNEQFF | TGTGCCACCGGGAAGGAGGGTTCGAGCTCCTACAATGAGCAGTTCTTC
TRBJ2-5 | . | TRBV7-3 | few | CASSLGLGHQETQYF | TGTGCCAGCAGCTTAGGTTTGGGACACCAAGAGACCCAGTACTTC
TRBJ1-1 | . | TRBV11-1 | medium-sized | CASSLDVGTEAFF | TGTGCCAGCAGCTTAGATGTGGGAACTGAAGCTTTCTTT
TRBJ2-2 | . | TRBV7-2 | . | CASSLAGLNTGELFF | TGTGCCAGCAGCTTAGCGGGACTTAACACCGGGGAGCTGTTTTTT
TRBJ1-1 | . | TRBV11-2 | . | CASSLGGVEAFF | TGTGCCAGCAGCTTAGGGGGGGTTGAAGCTTTCTTT
TRBJ1-4 | . | TRBV20-1 | . | CSARDLREDEKLFF | TGCAGTGCTAGAGATCTCAGGGAAGATGAAAAACTGTTTTTT
TRBJ1-1 | . | TRBV20-1 | few | CSSGGFGAFF | TGCTCATCGGGCGGGTTTGGAGCTTTCTTT
TRBJ1-1 | . | TRBV25-1 | many | CASRGQPNTEAFF | TGTGCCAGCAGAGGACAGCCGAACACTGAAGCTTTCTTT
TRBJ2-1 | . | TRBV4-3 | many | CASSSQERPSYNEQFF | TGCGCCAGCAGCTCACAGGAGCGGCCTTCCTACAATGAGCAGTTCTTC
TRBJ1-1 | . | TRBV5-5 | . | CASSWTSGQNTEAFF | TGTGCCAGCAGCTGGACTTCGGGACAGAACACTGAAGCTTTCTTT
TRBJ2-1 | . | TRBV15 | . | CATTPLPWDEQSF | TGTGCCACCACCCCACTTCCCTGGGATGAGCAGTCCTTC
TRBJ2-4 | . | TRBV28 | few | CASSPLYGLAKNIQYF | TGTGCCAGCAGCCCTCTCTACGGGCTAGCCAAAAACATTCAGTACTTC
TRBJ2-3 | . | TRBV4-2 | few | CASSQPGRGTDTQYF | TGTGCCAGCAGCCAGCCCGGGCGGGGCACAGATACGCAGTATTTT
TRBJ1-5 | . | TRBV20-1 | . | CSARPGSFGQPQHF | TGCAGTGCTAGACCGGGGAGTTTCGGTCAGCCCCAGCATTTT
TRBJ2-3 | TRBD2 | TRBV20-1 | many | CSAPKPSGATDTQYF | TGCAGTGCTCCAAAACCTAGCGGGGCCACAGATACGCAGTATTTT
TRBJ2-1 | TRBD2 | TRBV12-5 | . | CASLRPGLKINEQFF | TGTGCTAGTCTGAGGCCGGGACTAAAAATCAATGAGCAGTTCTTC
TRBJ2-1 | TRBD2 | TRBV7-2 | many | CASTDPGTSGTLYNEQFF | TGTGCCAGCACCGATCCCGGGACTAGCGGGACCCTCTACAATGAGCAGTTCTTC
TRBJ2-5 | . | TRBV11-2 | . | CASSLMVGSSETQYF | TGTGCCAGCAGCTTGATGGTGGGGAGTTCGGAGACCCAGTACTTC
TRBJ2-2 | TRBD2 | TRBV19 | few | CASSSLSGGGFTGELFF | TGTGCCAGTAGTTCATTAAGCGGGGGAGGTTTCACCGGGGAGCTGTTTTTT
TRBJ2-3 | . | TRBV11-2 | many | CASSPIRADTQYF | TGTGCCAGCAGCCCCATAAGGGCCGATACGCAGTATTTT
TRBJ1-2 | TRBD1 | TRBV7-2 | . | CASSSGQAGYTF | TGTGCCAGCAGCTCGGGACAGGCGGGCTACACCTTC
TRBJ2-5 | . | TRBV12-5 | few | CASGLEHRTAQYF | TGTGCTAGTGGTTTAGAACATCGGACGGCCCAGTACTTC
TRBJ2-1 | . | TRBV4-3 | . | CASSQDTSNEQFF | TGCGCCAGCAGCCAAGATACCTCCAATGAGCAGTTCTTC
TRBJ2-2 | TRBD1 | TRBV12-3/TRBV12-4 | many | CASSLRDRGTGELFF | TGTGCCAGCAGCCTTCGGGACAGGGGAACCGGGGAGCTGTTTTTT
TRBJ2-1 | TRBD1 | TRBV28 | few | CASSFRDRVMNEQFF | TGTGCCAGCAGTTTCCGGGACAGGGTGATGAATGAGCAGTTCTTC
TRBJ2-2 | TRBD1 | TRBV20-1 | few | CSGRQGVGELFF | TGCAGTGGCAGACAGGGGGTGGGGGAGCTGTTTTTT
TRBJ2-5 | . | TRBV6-6 | few | CASSLTGFETQYF | TGTGCCAGCAGTTTAACAGGGTTCGAGACCCAGTACTTC
TRBJ2-1 | TRBD2 | TRBV7-3 | many | CASSLEASGSSYNEQFF | TGTGCCAGCAGCTTAGAGGCTAGCGGGAGCTCCTACAATGAGCAGTTCTTC
TRBJ1-2 | . | TRBV12-3/TRBV12-4 | many | CASSLVSTVSYGYTF | TGTGCCAGCAGTTTAGTTTCGACGGTGTCCTATGGCTACACCTTC
TRBJ2-3 | TRBD1 | TRBV30 | . | CAWSGTGVSVATDTQYF | TGTGCCTGGTCCGGGACAGGGGTTAGTGTTGCCACAGATACGCAGTATTTT
TRBJ1-4 | . | TRBV7-2 | many | CASKGGSEKLFF | TGTGCCAGCAAAGGGGGGAGTGAAAAACTGTTTTTT
TRBJ2-5 | TRBD2 | TRBV7-7 | few | CASSFTPGLAGQETQYF | TGTGCCAGCAGCTTCACCCCCGGACTAGCAGGGCAAGAGACCCAGTACTTC